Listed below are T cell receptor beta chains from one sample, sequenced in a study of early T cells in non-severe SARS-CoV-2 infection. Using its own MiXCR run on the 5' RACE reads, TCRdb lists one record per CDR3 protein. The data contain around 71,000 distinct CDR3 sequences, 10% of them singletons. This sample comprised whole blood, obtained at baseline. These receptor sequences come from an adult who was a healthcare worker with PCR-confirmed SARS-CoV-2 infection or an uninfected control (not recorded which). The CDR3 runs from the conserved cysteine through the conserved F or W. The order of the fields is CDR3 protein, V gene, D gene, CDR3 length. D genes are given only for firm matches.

cdr3_aa: CASSRYRGNYGYTF
v_call: TRBV5-4
d_call: TRBD1
cdr3_length: 14

cdr3_aa: CSVEPQNYGYTF
v_call: TRBV29-1
d_call: .
cdr3_length: 12

cdr3_aa: CASSLIQASFLTTSYNEQFF
v_call: TRBV7-8
d_call: .
cdr3_length: 20

cdr3_aa: CASSFGQGGEQYF
v_call: TRBV6-2/TRBV6-3
d_call: TRBD1
cdr3_length: 13

cdr3_aa: CAISESIGLQGSDTQYF
v_call: TRBV10-3
d_call: .
cdr3_length: 17

cdr3_aa: CASTGLAGGEQYF
v_call: TRBV28
d_call: TRBD2
cdr3_length: 13

cdr3_aa: CAISVTGELFF
v_call: TRBV10-3
d_call: .
cdr3_length: 11

cdr3_aa: CASSPGGQGGRNEQFF
v_call: TRBV12-3/TRBV12-4
d_call: TRBD1
cdr3_length: 16

cdr3_aa: CASSPRQHNEQFF
v_call: TRBV28
d_call: .
cdr3_length: 13

cdr3_aa: CSAQALAGADNEQFF
v_call: TRBV20-1
d_call: TRBD2
cdr3_length: 15

cdr3_aa: CSASQGGTGDTQYF
v_call: TRBV20-1
d_call: .
cdr3_length: 14

cdr3_aa: CASSPRVMQGRNIQYF
v_call: TRBV7-2
d_call: .
cdr3_length: 16

cdr3_aa: CASSVPVVFTGTSVADEQFF
v_call: TRBV28
d_call: TRBD2
cdr3_length: 20

cdr3_aa: CSAPTSGSVTDTQYF
v_call: TRBV20-1
d_call: TRBD2
cdr3_length: 15

cdr3_aa: CASSPDSGYGYGYTF
v_call: TRBV7-9
d_call: .
cdr3_length: 15

cdr3_aa: CASSPQASYEQYF
v_call: TRBV27
d_call: .
cdr3_length: 13

cdr3_aa: CASSLAERGTGELFF
v_call: TRBV7-3
d_call: .
cdr3_length: 15

cdr3_aa: CASRHRDRGLGGRAGSELFF
v_call: TRBV28
d_call: .
cdr3_length: 20

cdr3_aa: CASSPKLAGGPRNEQFF
v_call: TRBV18
d_call: TRBD2
cdr3_length: 17

cdr3_aa: CASSYLVGAYEQYF
v_call: TRBV6-2/TRBV6-3
d_call: .
cdr3_length: 14

cdr3_aa: CASSYWGQRATGELFF
v_call: TRBV6-5
d_call: TRBD1
cdr3_length: 16

cdr3_aa: CSVGDRVNEQYF
v_call: TRBV29-1
d_call: .
cdr3_length: 12

cdr3_aa: CASSLDPYEQYF
v_call: TRBV12-3/TRBV12-4
d_call: .
cdr3_length: 12

cdr3_aa: CASSQGGGNEKLFF
v_call: TRBV4-3
d_call: .
cdr3_length: 14

cdr3_aa: CASSWQGDHQETQYF
v_call: TRBV12-3/TRBV12-4
d_call: TRBD1
cdr3_length: 15

cdr3_aa: CASSQGDRGIHSYEQYF
v_call: TRBV27
d_call: TRBD1
cdr3_length: 17

cdr3_aa: CASNNGRTDEQYF
v_call: TRBV19
d_call: .
cdr3_length: 13

cdr3_aa: CASTPSSGRGEQFF
v_call: TRBV12-3/TRBV12-4
d_call: TRBD2
cdr3_length: 14